This T cell receptor beta chain was obtained from a study of graft-versus-host responses after intestinal transplantation. The protocol was immunoSEQ multiplex PCR, while the TCRdb copy is restricted to in-frame clones and leaves out a portion. The data contain about 85,000 clones, 75% to 95% of them seen just once; the ten biggest clones take up 7.6%. A remark on this clone: Its antigen is not known.

This material consisted of unstimulated CD8+ T cells sorted from spleen or lymph node cells, taken before transplant. The TCR sequence derives from a human donor who was the organ donor for an intestinal transplant.

The CDR3 DNA is TGTGCCACCAGCAGAGAGGTGGGGGCCATCAAAAACATTCAGTACTTC. This codes for CATSREVGAIKNIQYF. V is TRBV15 and J is TRBJ2-4; D might be TRBD1 (6 bases). Germline V gives CDR1 LNHNV, CDR2 YYDKDF (reference sequence). Trimming stripped 0 bases from V and 3 bases from J, with 12 bases between. The CDR3 consists of 16 residues.